A selection of T cell receptor beta chains follows, all from one sample in a study of T cells in Graves' hyperthyroidism and ophthalmopathy. TCRdb re-derived calls from the multiplex PCR reads in MiXCR, one entry per CDR3 protein. The sample records about 540,000 distinct CDR3 sequences, about 43% being singletons. Material for sequencing was peripheral blood or thyroid tissue (not recorded which). The receptors come from a woman younger than 30 with Graves' hyperthyroidism. Each CDR3 is given with its conserved first and last residue. A D gene is named only where the DNA matches it firmly. Size is stated for part of the rows, as once, few or many counts, or as a class when the clone is expanded.

abundance	v_gene	j_gene	d_gene	CDR3aa	CDR3nt
.	TRBV7-2	TRBJ1-2	TRBD1	CASSLTHAGGNYGYTF	TGTGCCAGCAGCTTAACTCACGCAGGGGGTAACTATGGCTACACCTTC
.	TRBV3-1	TRBJ2-2	TRBD2	CATGTINTGELFF	TGTGCCACCGGGACTATAAACACCGGGGAGCTGTTTTTT
.	TRBV29-1	TRBJ1-2	TRBD1	CSVNYRGGNTF	TGCAGCGTTAACTACAGGGGTGGAAACACCTTC
few	TRBV27	TRBJ2-5	.	CASSPDTGYQETQYF	TGTGCCAGCAGTCCCGATACAGGGTACCAAGAGACCCAGTACTTC
.	TRBV5-6	TRBJ2-7	TRBD1	CASRRQGDVDTQYF	TGTGCCAGCCGTAGACAGGGTGACGTGGATACGCAGTACTTC
.	TRBV27	TRBJ2-5	.	CASGTNQETQYF	TGTGCCAGCGGAACTAATCAAGAGACCCAGTACTTC
.	TRBV7-3	TRBJ2-7	.	CASSLSPNYEQYF	TGTGCCAGCAGCTTAAGCCCTAACTACGAGCAGTACTTC
.	TRBV9	TRBJ1-2	.	CASSVGHEDGTANYGYTF	TGTGCCAGCAGCGTAGGGCATGAGGATGGGACGGCTAACTATGGCTACACCTTC
many	TRBV29-1	TRBJ1-2	.	CSVNGNYGYTF	TGCAGCGTCAACGGTAACTATGGCTACACCTTC
many	TRBV24-1	TRBJ1-1	.	CATSDRDRTDEAFF	TGTGCCACCAGCGACCGTGACCGAACGGATGAAGCTTTCTTT
few	TRBV12-5	TRBJ1-5	TRBD1	CASGLDPLGGGKQPQHF	TGTGCTAGTGGTTTGGATCCATTAGGGGGCGGAAAACAGCCCCAGCATTTT
few	TRBV4-2	TRBJ1-3	.	CASSQEGRPWGNTIYF	TGTGCCAGCAGCCAAGAAGGACGGCCCTGGGGAAACACCATATATTTT
many	TRBV2	TRBJ2-7	.	CASRQGIYEQYF	TGTGCCAGCAGACAGGGTATCTACGAGCAGTACTTC
many	TRBV7-3	TRBJ2-7	TRBD1	CASSLMDRGEQYF	TGTGCCAGCAGCTTAATGGACAGGGGCGAGCAGTACTTC
.	TRBV19	TRBJ2-6	.	CARESSFHSGANVLTF	TGTGCTAGAGAGTCTAGTTTCCACTCTGGGGCCAACGTCCTGACTTTC
many	TRBV3-1	TRBJ1-2	.	CASSQVGTQVGGYTF	TGTGCCAGCAGCCAAGTAGGGACGCAAGTTGGTGGCTACACCTTC
.	TRBV7-9	TRBJ2-7	TRBD1	CASSLQSATGAGEQYF	TGTGCCAGCAGCCTCCAGTCGGCTACAGGGGCCGGGGAGCAGTACTTC
many	TRBV27	TRBJ2-5	.	CASSLSRVGETQYF	TGTGCCAGCAGTTTATCAAGGGTCGGAGAGACCCAGTACTTC
once	TRBV2	TRBJ1-5	TRBD1	CASRDRGQGQPQHF	TGTGCCAGCCGGGACAGGGGGCAAGGACAGCCCCAGCATTTT
many	TRBV7-2	TRBJ1-2	.	CASSLALKGGGYTF	TGTGCCAGCAGCTTAGCGCTAAAGGGTGGAGGCTACACCTTC
.	TRBV15	TRBJ1-2	TRBD1	CATSSARPGQETSGYTF	TGTGCCACCAGCAGTGCTAGACCTGGACAGGAAACCTCTGGCTACACCTTC
.	TRBV7-6	TRBJ1-2	.	CASSSGAGERYTF	TGTGCCAGCAGCTCAGGGGCAGGGGAACGCTACACCTTC
.	TRBV20-1	TRBJ2-5	.	CSARDGHSYQETQYF	TGCAGTGCTAGAGATGGACATTCGTACCAAGAGACCCAGTACTTC
.	TRBV9	TRBJ2-2	TRBD2	CASSVRAGGAGELFF	TGTGCCAGCAGCGTAAGGGCGGGAGGTGCCGGGGAGCTGTTTTTT
many	TRBV10-2	TRBJ2-2	TRBD1	CASRDRVNTGELFF	TGCGCCAGCCGGGACAGGGTGAACACCGGGGAGCTGTTTTTT
.	TRBV27	TRBJ2-7	TRBD1	CASSLGQSHEQYF	TGTGCCAGCAGTCTGGGACAGAGCCACGAGCAGTACTTC
many	TRBV27	TRBJ2-7	TRBD2	CASSFRTSGSIYEQYF	TGTGCCAGCAGTTTTCGGACTAGCGGGAGCATCTACGAGCAGTACTTC
many	TRBV2	TRBJ1-1	TRBD1	CASSDRQGGNTEAFF	TGTGCCAGCAGTGACCGACAGGGTGGGAACACTGAAGCTTTCTTT
.	TRBV7-3	TRBJ1-2	TRBD1	CASSQGQGVGYGYTF	TGCGCCAGCAGCCAAGGACAGGGGGTGGGCTATGGCTACACCTTC
.	TRBV11-2	TRBJ2-7	TRBD2	CASSLGVRSGRLPSYEQYF	TGTGCCAGCAGCTTAGGAGTTCGTAGCGGGAGGCTGCCCTCCTACGAGCAGTACTTC
many	TRBV19	TRBJ1-2	.	CASSIMKGRYGYTF	TGTGCCAGTAGTATAATGAAGGGCCGCTATGGCTACACCTTC
.	TRBV2	TRBJ1-3	.	CASSEGVGNTIYF	TGTGCCAGCAGTGAAGGGGTTGGAAACACCATATATTTT
.	TRBV7-2	TRBJ2-7	.	CASSLSMGPYEQYF	TGTGCCAGCAGCTTATCAATGGGGCCCTACGAGCAGTACTTC
many	TRBV4-2	TRBJ2-5	TRBD2	CASSQDPGLAEETQYF	TGTGCCAGCAGCCAAGACCCCGGACTAGCGGAAGAGACCCAGTACTTC
.	TRBV20-1	TRBJ2-2	TRBD2	CSAPWVASGSGTGELFF	TGCAGTGCCCCATGGGTCGCTAGCGGGAGTGGCACCGGGGAGCTGTTTTTT
many	TRBV12-3/TRBV12-4	TRBJ1-5	TRBD1	CASARKGASNQPQHF	TGTGCCAGCGCTCGGAAGGGGGCAAGCAATCAGCCCCAGCATTTT
many	TRBV7-3	TRBJ2-7	TRBD2	CASSLTSGAREQYF	TGTGCCAGCAGCTTGACTAGCGGGGCCCGCGAGCAGTACTTC
.	TRBV20-1	TRBJ2-6	TRBD1	CSAPIGRYITTGGVMSGANVLTF	TGCAGTGCCCCTATAGGAAGATATATCACGACAGGGGGCGTGATGTCTGGGGCCAACGTCCTGACTTTC
many	TRBV6-1	TRBJ2-2	.	CASIYSGTGELFF	TGTGCCAGCATTTATAGCGGAACCGGGGAGCTGTTTTTT
many	TRBV7-3	TRBJ2-7	TRBD2	CASSPSSGLYEQYF	TGTGCCAGCAGCCCCTCTAGCGGACTCTACGAGCAGTACTTC
.	TRBV27	TRBJ2-5	.	CASSYRETQNF	TGTGCCAGCAGTTATCGGGAGACCCAGAACTTC
many	TRBV20-1	TRBJ1-5	.	CSASTQSGNQPQHF	TGCAGTGCTTCAACTCAGTCCGGCAATCAGCCCCAGCATTTT
.	TRBV7-9	TRBJ1-2	.	CASSLMSLTGLAYGYTF	TGTGCCAGCAGCTTAATGTCTTTAACAGGACTGGCCTATGGCTACACCTTC
.	TRBV7-9	TRBJ2-6	.	CASSLRTGPGANVLTF	TGTGCCAGCAGCTTACGAACAGGGCCTGGGGCCAACGTCCTGACTTTC
.	TRBV7-9	TRBJ1-1	.	CASSQELGRLMNTEAFF	TGCGCCAGCAGCCAAGAGCTAGGTCGCCTCATGAACACTGAAGCTTTCTTT
many	TRBV20-1	TRBJ2-7	TRBD2	CSAASTSGTYEQYF	TGCAGTGCTGCCAGCACTAGCGGAACCTACGAGCAGTACTTC
few	TRBV9	TRBJ2-1	.	CASSAIPASYNEQFF	TGTGCCAGCAGCGCAATCCCCGCTTCCTACAATGAGCAGTTCTTC
few	TRBV19	TRBJ1-5	TRBD1	CATRGGQVSNQPQHF	TGTGCCACCCGGGGGGGACAGGTGAGCAATCAGCCCCAGCATTTT
many	TRBV20-1	TRBJ2-5	.	CSARVGDETQYF	TGCAGTGCTAGAGTAGGGGACGAGACCCAGTACTTC
many	TRBV14	TRBJ1-6	.	CASSQGDIYNSPLHF	TGTGCCAGCAGCCAAGGGGACATCTATAATTCACCCCTCCACTTT
many	TRBV19	TRBJ2-6	TRBD1	CASSRQGFSSGANVLTF	TGTGCCAGTAGCAGACAGGGTTTTAGCTCTGGGGCCAACGTCCTGACTTTC
.	TRBV30	TRBJ2-5	TRBD2	CACHPGLAGVGHETQYF	TGTGCCTGCCACCCGGGACTAGCGGGGGTGGGCCACGAGACCCAGTACTTC
.	TRBV24-1	TRBJ2-4	.	CATSDLGNIQYF	TGTGCCACCAGTGATTTGGGAAACATTCAGTACTTC
.	TRBV7-9	TRBJ2-5	.	CASSLTGMTQYF	TGTGCCAGTAGCTTGACGGGGATGACCCAGTACTTC
many	TRBV12-3/TRBV12-4	TRBJ1-5	.	CASNDYSNQPQHF	TGTGCCAGCAACGATTATAGCAATCAGCCCCAGCATTTT
.	TRBV11-3	TRBJ1-3	.	CASSPWGGTSGNTIYF	TGTGCCAGCAGCCCTTGGGGAGGCACCTCTGGAAATACCATATATTTT
.	TRBV20-1	TRBJ1-4	TRBD1	CSASDRAFMPNEKLFF	TGCAGTGCTAGTGACAGGGCCTTTATGCCGAATGAAAAACTGTTTTTT
.	TRBV7-8	TRBJ1-6	TRBD1	CASSLLQGGSPLHF	TGTGCCAGCAGCTTACTTCAGGGGGGATCCCCCCTCCACTTT
.	TRBV15	TRBJ2-6	.	CATSREGPTVYSGANVLTF	TGTGCCACCAGCAGAGAGGGGCCTACCGTATACTCTGGGGCCAACGTCCTGACTTTC